The 30 T cell receptor beta chains given below trace back to one sample, sequenced in a study of shared T cell receptors in the human thymus. The method was immunoSEQ multiplex PCR; TCRdb's version includes in-frame clones alone and lacks a portion of them. The sample has 700,000 to 750,000 clones; 70% to 90% are singletons. These data are also associated with another study on human thymus T cells.

The sample taken for sequencing was thymocytes. The origin of the receptors is a girl less than two years old with a congenital heart defect.

The rearrangement links TRBV14 to TRBJ1-6, with TRBD1 matching 10 bases. Germline V gene sequence: CDR1 SGHDN, CDR2 FVKESK. After removal of 5 bases from V and 9 bases from J, the junction contained 10 bases not matched to a gene. CDR3 length: 16 amino acids. Here the CDR3 DNA reads TGTGCCAGCAGCGAAGGAAGACAGGGGGCGACTTCACCCCTCCACTTT. Protein: CASSEGRQGATSPLHF.

The chain recombines TRBV28 with TRBJ1-4; weak D call: TRBD1 (5 bases). The germline V gene encodes CDR1 MDHEN and CDR2 SYDVKM. V gave up 1 base and J gave up 16 bases, with 13 bases separating them. The CDR3 runs 12 residues. As DNA, the CDR3 is TGTGCCAGCAGTTTATCTCTTCGGACAAAGTTTTTT. Protein product: CASSLSLRTKFF.

The gene calls are TRBV19 and TRBJ2-3, with D maybe TRBD2 (5 bases). The CDR3 covers 13 residues. V lost 6 bases and J 1 base, leaving 8 bases between the germline ends. Germline CDR1 LNHDA, CDR2 SQIVND (reference sequence). CDR3 region: CASRNGGTDTQYF. The CDR3 nucleotides read TGTGCCAGTAGAAACGGGGGCACAGATACGCAGTATTTT.

The rearrangement joins TRBV7-2 to TRBJ1-2, with D hard to call. CDR1 and CDR2 (germline): SGHTA, FQGNSA. V gave up 4 bases and J gave up 8 bases, with 8 bases separating them. The length of the CDR3 is 11 residues. The CDR3 DNA reads as TGTGCCAGCAGCTCCTCACGGGGCTACACCTTC. The encoded protein is CASSSSRGYTF.

The DNA for the CDR3 is TGCGCCAGCACGACCTCCAGTGCGGACACCGGGGAGCTGTTTTTT. Translating it yields CASTTSSADTGELFF. The V and J genes are TRBV5-1 and TRBJ2-2; D is unresolved. From germline, CDR1 is SGHRS and CDR2 YFSETQ. This CDR3 comprises 15 residues. The V end was cut by 6 bases, the J end by 3 bases, with 15 bases between.

This chain connects TRBV27 to TRBJ1-1; 7 positions agree with TRBD1. This CDR3 contains 13 residues. Germline V CDR1 and CDR2: MNHEY, SMNVEV (reference sequence). The J segment lost 1 base and the V segment lost 8 bases, leaving 4 bases of the junction unmatched. CDR3 sequence: CASLNRGNTEAFF. CDR3 sequence (DNA): TGTGCCAGCCTGAACAGGGGGAACACTGAAGCTTTCTTT.

The V and J genes are TRBV27 and TRBJ1-5; TRBD1 might be the D (6 bases). The length of the CDR3 is 14 residues. CDR1 and CDR2 from the germline V gene are MNHEY and SMNVEV (reference sequence). V was shortened by 4 bases and J by 5 bases, with 12 bases between the two germline ends. The CDR3 coding sequence is TGTGCCAGCAGTTCGACAGGACCCTATCAGCCCCAGCATTTT. It is translated as CASSSTGPYQPQHF.

V is TRBV25-1 and J is TRBJ1-1, with D perhaps TRBD1 (6 bases). The length of the CDR3 is 16 residues. V shed 4 bases and J shed 2 bases, with 17 bases lying between them. CDR1 and CDR2 from the germline V gene are MGHDK and SYGVNS. The CDR3 DNA sequence: TGTGCCAGCAGTGTTCGGGCAGGGGACCTAAACACTGAAGCTTTCTTT. This translates into CASSVRAGDLNTEAFF. The full variable domain, in which reference TRBV25-1 and TRBJ1-1 provide the parts outside the CDR3, is EADIYQTPRYLVIGTGKKITLECSQTMGHDKMYWYQQDPGMELHLIHYSYGVNSTEKGDLSSESTVSRIRTEHFPLTLESARPSHTSQYLCASSVRAGDLNTEAFFGQGTRLTVV.

The chain is built from TRBV9 and TRBJ1-6, with 11 bases aligning to TRBD1. The CDR3 sequence is 14 residues long. The germline gives CDR1 SGDLS, CDR2 YYNGEE. The V and J ends lost 0 bases and 15 bases, in that order; junction bases with no gene match: 5. CDR3 amino acids: CASSVGTGGGLLHF. The CDR3 DNA reads as TGTGCCAGCAGCGTAGGGACAGGGGGCGGTCTCCTCCACTTT.

The chain has TRBV7-9 and TRBJ1-1; 9 bases align to TRBD1. The CDR3 consists of 14 residues. With 5 bases clipped from V and 1 base from J, the junction kept 2 bases outside the gene matches. CDR1 is SEHNR and CDR2 is FQNEAQ in the germline V gene (reference sequence). In DNA, the CDR3 is TGTGCCAGCAGCGCGGGACAGGGGAACACTGAAGCTTTCTTT. It encodes CASSAGQGNTEAFF.

The rearrangement joins TRBV13 to TRBJ2-5; TRBD2 is a possible D gene (5 bases). The CDR3 has 15 amino acids. Germline assignment: CDR1 PRHDT and CDR2 FYEKMQ (reference sequence). V lost 5 bases and J lost 4, with 17 bases in between. The chain's CDR3 is CASSHRLTSVETQYF. In DNA form, the CDR3 reads TGTGCCAGCAGCCACCGACTTACTAGTGTAGAGACCCAGTACTTC.

V and J are TRBV19 and TRBJ2-3; 8 nucleotides align to TRBD1. From germline, CDR1 is LNHDA and CDR2 SQIVND (reference sequence). V was pared by 5 bases and J by 10 bases, with 11 bases of the junction left unmatched. The CDR3 totals 14 residues. DNA for the CDR3: TGTGCCAGTAGTCCTGGACAGGGTGTCTGTCCGCAGTATTTT. This translates into CASSPGQGVCPQYF. The whole variable domain, filled in from reference TRBV19 and TRBJ2-3, reads DGGITQSPKYLFRKEGQNVTLSCEQNLNHDAMYWYRQDPGQGLRLIYYSQIVNDFQKGDIAEGYSVSREKKESFPLTVTSAQKNPTAFYLCASSPGQGVCPQYFGPGTRLTVL.

The chain carries TRBV29-1 and TRBJ1-2, with TRBD1 as a possible D gene (6 bases). The CDR3 has 11 amino acids. Deletions cut 6 bases from V and 8 bases from J, with 13 bases between. Germline assignment: CDR1 SQVTM and CDR2 ANQGSEA. CDR3 in amino acids: CSVHRVGGYTF. DNA of the CDR3: TGCAGCGTCCACAGGGTGGGAGGCTACACCTTC.

This clone has just a few counts. The V gene is TRBV7-9, the J gene TRBJ2-2; 7 bases are a match to TRBD2. The V gene end was trimmed by 5 bases and the J gene end by 5 bases; junction bases not matched to a gene: 8. The CDR3 spans 15 residues. CDR1 and CDR2 (germline): SEHNR, FQNEAQ (reference sequence). This CDR3 reads CASSNQLAWTGELFF. The CDR3 DNA reads TGTGCCAGCAGCAACCAACTAGCGTGGACCGGGGAGCTGTTTTTT.

J is TRBJ2-5 and V is TRBV2, with 10 bases that match TRBD1. Germline V gene data show CDR1 as SNHLY and CDR2 as FYNNEI. Unmatched junction bases numbered 12, after V lost 3 bases and J lost 11 bases. The CDR3 runs 15 residues. The CDR3 DNA follows: TGTGCCAGCAGTGACCCGAGACAGGGGGCTCAGGAGCAGTACTTC. It specifies CASSDPRQGAQEQYF.

This clone was counted a few times. The chain employs TRBV11-2 and TRBJ1-2; D not resolved. Deletions cut 1 base from V and 8 bases from J, with 20 bases between. The CDR3 totals 16 residues. The germline V gene has CDR1 SGHAT and CDR2 FQNNGV. Here the CDR3 reads CASSLGPKEDGQGYTF. CDR3 sequence (DNA): TGTGCCAGCAGCTTAGGGCCGAAGGAGGACGGCCAGGGCTACACCTTC.

This chain connects TRBV11-3 to TRBJ1-4; the D gene is possibly TRBD1 (5 bases). Trimming cost V 5 bases and J 7 bases, with 17 bases left between them. The CDR3 runs to 15 residues. Germline V lookup: CDR1 SGHNT, CDR2 YENEEA. CDR3 in amino acids: CASSPLRSRGEKLFF. In DNA, the CDR3 is TGTGCCAGCAGCCCGCTAAGGTCTAGGGGTGAAAAACTGTTTTTT.

The gene calls are TRBV27 and TRBJ1-6; D gene unclear. This CDR3 region has 17 residues. Germline values: CDR1 MNHEY, CDR2 SMNVEV (reference sequence). The V end was cut by 6 bases, the J end by 0 bases, with 15 bases between. DNA of the CDR3: TGTGCCAGCAGCCCACCCCGACATCGCTCCTATAATTCACCCCTCCACTTT. Residues: CASSPPRHRSYNSPLHF.

V is TRBV28 and J is TRBJ1-1, with 7 bases fitting TRBD1. V gave up 6 bases and J gave up 4 bases; unmatched junction bases: 11. Per germline, CDR1 MDHEN and CDR2 SYDVKM. This CDR3 has 15 amino acids. The chain's CDR3 is CASRLRQGTGTEAFF. The CDR3 DNA follows: TGTGCCAGCAGACTTAGACAGGGAACCGGCACTGAAGCTTTCTTT. Variable domain in full (rest from reference TRBV28 and TRBJ1-1): DVKVTQSSRYLVKRTGEKVFLECVQDMDHENMFWYRQDPGLGLRLIYFSYDVKMKEKGDIPEGYSVSREKKERFSLILESASTNQTSMYLCASRLRQGTGTEAFFGQGTRLTVV.

The CDR3 here is CANRRGNEQFF. The DNA for the CDR3 is TGTGCCAACAGAAGGGGGAATGAGCAGTTCTTC. The V call is TRBV6-1, the J call TRBJ2-1; tentative D call: TRBD1 (6 bases). CDR3 length equals 11 residues. The ends were cut back, 10 bases at V and 7 bases at J, with 11 bases in the middle. The germline gives CDR1 MNHNS, CDR2 SASEGT.

The chain recombines TRBV6-1 with TRBJ2-4; D remains unclear. The length of the CDR3 is 20 residues. Germline V lookup: CDR1 MNHNS, CDR2 SASEGT. V was cut by 4 bases and J by 0 bases, with 25 bases left in between. CDR3 in amino acids: CASSVPVSCLQSLAKNIQYF. The DNA for the CDR3 is TGTGCCAGCAGTGTCCCGGTCTCGTGTCTGCAATCCCTAGCCAAAAACATTCAGTACTTC.

This chain uses TRBV5-7 with TRBJ1-2; tentative D call: TRBD1 (5 bases). TRBV5-7 qualifies as an ORF whose function is uncertain. Between the trimmed V and J ends, which lost 6 bases and 8 bases, there was a span of 20 bases. The CDR3 totals 14 residues. The CDR3 sequence is CASIETQGRPGYTF. CDR3 nucleotides: TGTGCCAGCATCGAGACGCAGGGCAGACCCGGCTACACCTTC.

The rearrangement uses TRBV14 and TRBJ2-2; TRBD1 agrees at 9 bases. CDR1 and CDR2 from the germline V gene are SGHDN and FVKESK. The CDR3 totals 17 residues. J gave up 1 base and V 2 bases, and 5 bases lay outside the gene matches. The CDR3 DNA is TGTGCCAGCAGCCAACCACGGACAGGGGAGAACACCGGGGAGCTGTTTTTT. Protein: CASSQPRTGENTGELFF.

The V gene is TRBV19, the J gene TRBJ1-2; 9 bases align to TRBD1. In germline, CDR1 is LNHDA, CDR2 SQIVND (reference sequence). The CDR3 runs to 18 residues. The V segment lost 5 bases and the J segment 6 bases; nucleotides outside the gene matches: 19. CDR3 sequence: CASSRNFLQGAEMNGYTF. The DNA for the CDR3 is TGTGCCAGTAGTCGAAATTTCCTACAGGGGGCTGAGATGAATGGCTACACCTTC.

V is TRBV18 and J is TRBJ2-3; maybe TRBD2 (6 bases). Germline V gives CDR1 KGHSH, CDR2 LQKENI. The CDR3 covers 13 residues. V lost 4 bases and J 3 bases, leaving 8 bases between the germline ends. The CDR3 DNA sequence: TGTGCCAGCTCACAAGGGACTACAGATACGCAGTATTTT. This sequence encodes CASSQGTTDTQYF.

This CDR3 is CASSLRETQYF. CDR3 DNA sequence: TGTGCCAGCAGTTTGAGAGAGACCCAGTACTTC. The chain couples TRBV27 to TRBJ2-5; no firm D call. CDR1 and CDR2 from the germline V gene are MNHEY and SMNVEV (reference sequence). The V end was cut by 3 bases, the J end by 4 bases, with 3 bases between. This CDR3 spans 11 amino acids.

This chain links TRBV27 with TRBJ1-4; D unresolved. Germline lookup yields CDR1 MNHEY and CDR2 SMNVEV (reference sequence). The CDR3 length is 14 residues. Deletions cut 5 bases from V and 9 bases from J, with 16 bases between. CDR3 sequence (DNA): TGTGCCAGCAGTCGAGGAACGTCGAGGCAAAAACTGTTTTTT. Translation gives CASSRGTSRQKLFF.

The genes are TRBV9 and TRBJ2-5; D ambiguous. V was shortened by 2 bases and J by 5 bases, with 16 bases between the two germline ends. Germline-derived CDR1 and CDR2 are SGDLS and YYNGEE. CDR3 length: 15 amino acids. In DNA form, the CDR3 reads TGTGCCAGCAGCGTGTCTCTAGAAATCGTCGAGACCCAGTACTTC. Translating it yields CASSVSLEIVETQYF.

The CDR3 is CSVLGRQETQYF. CDR3 nucleotide sequence: TGCAGCGTGCTGGGGCGCCAAGAGACCCAGTACTTC. This chain links TRBV29-1 with TRBJ2-5; D may be TRBD1 (5 bases). Germline values: CDR1 SQVTM, CDR2 ANQGSEA. This CDR3 contains 12 residues. The V gene lost 6 bases and the J gene lost 1 base, with 9 bases spanning the gap.

The chain employs TRBV12-5 and TRBJ1-2; D unclear. V lost 3 bases and J lost 6, with 20 bases in between. The CDR3 is 16 amino acids. CDR1 is LGHNT, CDR2 FRNRAP, per germline. CDR3 nucleotide sequence: TGTGCTAGTGGTTTCCCCCGTGATTGGGTGGGCCATGGCTACACCTTC. This sequence encodes CASGFPRDWVGHGYTF.